This T cell receptor (beta chain) was sequenced in a study of Ad26.COV2.S vaccination and SARS-CoV-2 variants. In the study overall: Intramuscularly, Ad26.COV2.S was given either once or twice, 56 days apart. Overall study results and limits: Spike-specific TCR breadth was greater in vaccine than placebo recipients. Once vaccination had occurred, spike-specific CD8+ and CD4+ T cell responses reportedly showed substantial breadth. Measures of TCR breadth and depth may have fallen short of total T cell responses.

The CDR3 totals 15 residues. CDR1 and CDR2 (germline): SNHLY, FYNNEI. The V end lost 4 bases, the J end lost 5 bases, and 17 bases lay between the germline ends. The treatment denotes: over 15 received Ad26.COV2.S at low or high dose, single or two shots; roughly five received placebo; per-sample allocation not given. Sampling occurred on day 63 after the first vaccine or placebo injection. For this clone: Antigen specificity is unknown.

Measured with immunoSEQ multiplex PCR; TCRdb has only the in-frame clones, and not every one. The profile shows about 350,000 clones, 75% to 90% of them singletons. The chain joins TRBV2 to TRBJ2-5; possible D gene TRBD1, 6 bases. The source of this sequence is a person aged 18 to 59 who received the Ad26.COV2.S COVID-19 vaccine or a placebo. Sample: peripheral blood, taken in a trial of Ad26.COV2.S vaccine versus placebo. The CDR3 spells CASSANTGIGETQYF. CDR3 in DNA: TGTGCCAGCAGTGCAAATACAGGGATCGGGGAGACCCAGTACTTC.